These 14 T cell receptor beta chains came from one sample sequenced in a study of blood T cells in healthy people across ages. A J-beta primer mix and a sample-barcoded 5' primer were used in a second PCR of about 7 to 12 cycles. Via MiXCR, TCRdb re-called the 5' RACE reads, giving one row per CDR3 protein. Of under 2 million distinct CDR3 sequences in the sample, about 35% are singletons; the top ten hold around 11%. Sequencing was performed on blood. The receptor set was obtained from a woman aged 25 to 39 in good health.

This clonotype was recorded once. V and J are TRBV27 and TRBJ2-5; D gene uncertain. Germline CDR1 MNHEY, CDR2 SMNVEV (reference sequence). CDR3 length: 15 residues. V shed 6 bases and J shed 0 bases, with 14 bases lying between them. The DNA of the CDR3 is TGTGCCAGCAGGATAACGGCCGTTTACCAAGAGACCCAGTACTTC. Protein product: CASRITAVYQETQYF.

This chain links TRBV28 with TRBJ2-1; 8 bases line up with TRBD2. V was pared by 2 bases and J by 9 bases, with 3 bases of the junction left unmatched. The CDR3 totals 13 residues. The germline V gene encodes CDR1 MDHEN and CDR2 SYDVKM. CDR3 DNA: TGTGCCAGCAGTTTACGGGAGGGCCTTGAGCAGTTCTTC. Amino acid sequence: CASSLREGLEQFF.

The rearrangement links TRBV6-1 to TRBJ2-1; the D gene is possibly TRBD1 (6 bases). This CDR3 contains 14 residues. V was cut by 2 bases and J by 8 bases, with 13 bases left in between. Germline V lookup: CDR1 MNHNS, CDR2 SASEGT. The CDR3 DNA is TGTGCCAGCAGTGAAAGTCTCAGGGGTTATGAGCAGTTCTTC. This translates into CASSESLRGYEQFF.

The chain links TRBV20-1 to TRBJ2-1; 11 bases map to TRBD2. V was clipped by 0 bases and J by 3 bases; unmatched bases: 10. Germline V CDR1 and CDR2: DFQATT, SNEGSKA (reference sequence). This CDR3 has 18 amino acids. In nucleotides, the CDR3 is TGCAGTGCTAGAGATAGGGTTAGCGGGAGGGTACTCTACAATGAGCAGTTCTTC. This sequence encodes CSARDRVSGRVLYNEQFF.

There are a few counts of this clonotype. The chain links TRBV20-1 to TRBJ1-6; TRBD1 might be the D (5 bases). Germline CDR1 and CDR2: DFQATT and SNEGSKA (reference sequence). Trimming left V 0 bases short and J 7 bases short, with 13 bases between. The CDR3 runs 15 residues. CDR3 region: CSARDLAGSNSPLHF. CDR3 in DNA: TGCAGTGCTAGAGATCTGGCAGGGTCAAATTCACCCCTCCACTTT.

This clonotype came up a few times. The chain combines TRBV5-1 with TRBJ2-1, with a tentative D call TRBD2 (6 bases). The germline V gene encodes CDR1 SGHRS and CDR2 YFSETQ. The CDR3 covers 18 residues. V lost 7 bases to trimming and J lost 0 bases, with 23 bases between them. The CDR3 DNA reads TGCGCCAGCCGACCTGACCGGGTGGAGGGATTCTCCTACAATGAGCAGTTCTTC. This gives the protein CASRPDRVEGFSYNEQFF.

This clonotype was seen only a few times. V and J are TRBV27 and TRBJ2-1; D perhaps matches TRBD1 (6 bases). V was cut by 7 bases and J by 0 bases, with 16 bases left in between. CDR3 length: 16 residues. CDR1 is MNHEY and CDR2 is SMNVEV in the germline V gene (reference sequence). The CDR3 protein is CASTPGQPSSYNEQFF. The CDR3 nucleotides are TGTGCCAGCACCCCAGGACAGCCAAGCTCCTACAATGAGCAGTTCTTC.

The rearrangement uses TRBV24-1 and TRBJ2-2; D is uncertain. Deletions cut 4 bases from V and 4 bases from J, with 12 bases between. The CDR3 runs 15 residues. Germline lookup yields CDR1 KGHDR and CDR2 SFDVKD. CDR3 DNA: TGTGCCACCAGTGACGCCCTCGCTGGCACCGGGGAGCTGTTTTTT. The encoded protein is CATSDALAGTGELFF.

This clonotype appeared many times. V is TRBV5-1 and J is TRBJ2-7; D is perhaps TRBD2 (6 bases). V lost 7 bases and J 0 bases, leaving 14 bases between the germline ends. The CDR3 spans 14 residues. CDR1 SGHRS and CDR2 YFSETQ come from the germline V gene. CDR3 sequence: CASGRDSSSYEQYF. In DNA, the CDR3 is TGCGCCAGCGGCCGGGACTCGAGCTCCTACGAGCAGTACTTC. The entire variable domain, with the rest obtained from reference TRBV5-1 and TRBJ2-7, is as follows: KAGVTQTPRYLIKTRGQQVTLSCSPISGHRSVSWYQQTPGQGLQFLFEYFSETQRNKGNFPGRFSGRQFSNSRSEMNVSTLELGDSALYLCASGRDSSSYEQYFGPGTRLTVT.

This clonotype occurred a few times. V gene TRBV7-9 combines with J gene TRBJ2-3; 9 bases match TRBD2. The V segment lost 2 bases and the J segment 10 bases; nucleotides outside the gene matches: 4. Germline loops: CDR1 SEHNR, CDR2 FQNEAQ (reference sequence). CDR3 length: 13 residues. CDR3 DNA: TGTGCCAGCAGCTTAACGGCGGGGGGGGCGCAGTATTTT. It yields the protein CASSLTAGGAQYF.

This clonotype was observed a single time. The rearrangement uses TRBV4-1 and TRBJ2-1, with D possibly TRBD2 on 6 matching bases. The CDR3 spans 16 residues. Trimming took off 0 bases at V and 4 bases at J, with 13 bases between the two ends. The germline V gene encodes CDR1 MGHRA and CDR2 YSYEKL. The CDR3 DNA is TGCGCCAGCAGCCAAGAGACGGGAGTCAGGTACAATGAGCAGTTCTTC. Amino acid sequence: CASSQETGVRYNEQFF.

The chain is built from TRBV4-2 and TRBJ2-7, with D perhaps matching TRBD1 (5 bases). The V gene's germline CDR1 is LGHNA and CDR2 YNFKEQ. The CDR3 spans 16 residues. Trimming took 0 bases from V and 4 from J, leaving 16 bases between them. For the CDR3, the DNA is TGTGCCAGCAGCCAAGAATTTGCTGGGGCTGGGTACGAGCAGTACTTC. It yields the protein CASSQEFAGAGYEQYF.

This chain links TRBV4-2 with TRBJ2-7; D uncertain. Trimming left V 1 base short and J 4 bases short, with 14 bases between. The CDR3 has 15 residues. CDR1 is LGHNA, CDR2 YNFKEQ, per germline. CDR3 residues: CASSQAYSLEYEQYF. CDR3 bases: TGTGCCAGCAGCCAAGCGTACTCTCTAGAGTACGAGCAGTACTTC.

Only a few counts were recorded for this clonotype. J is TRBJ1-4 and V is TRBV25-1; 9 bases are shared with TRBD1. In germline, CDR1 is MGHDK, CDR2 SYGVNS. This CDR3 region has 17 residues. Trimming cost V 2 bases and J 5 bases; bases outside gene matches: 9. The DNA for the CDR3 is TGTGCCAGCAGTGAACGGGTGGGACAGGGATCAAATGAAAAACTGTTTTTT. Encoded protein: CASSERVGQGSNEKLFF.